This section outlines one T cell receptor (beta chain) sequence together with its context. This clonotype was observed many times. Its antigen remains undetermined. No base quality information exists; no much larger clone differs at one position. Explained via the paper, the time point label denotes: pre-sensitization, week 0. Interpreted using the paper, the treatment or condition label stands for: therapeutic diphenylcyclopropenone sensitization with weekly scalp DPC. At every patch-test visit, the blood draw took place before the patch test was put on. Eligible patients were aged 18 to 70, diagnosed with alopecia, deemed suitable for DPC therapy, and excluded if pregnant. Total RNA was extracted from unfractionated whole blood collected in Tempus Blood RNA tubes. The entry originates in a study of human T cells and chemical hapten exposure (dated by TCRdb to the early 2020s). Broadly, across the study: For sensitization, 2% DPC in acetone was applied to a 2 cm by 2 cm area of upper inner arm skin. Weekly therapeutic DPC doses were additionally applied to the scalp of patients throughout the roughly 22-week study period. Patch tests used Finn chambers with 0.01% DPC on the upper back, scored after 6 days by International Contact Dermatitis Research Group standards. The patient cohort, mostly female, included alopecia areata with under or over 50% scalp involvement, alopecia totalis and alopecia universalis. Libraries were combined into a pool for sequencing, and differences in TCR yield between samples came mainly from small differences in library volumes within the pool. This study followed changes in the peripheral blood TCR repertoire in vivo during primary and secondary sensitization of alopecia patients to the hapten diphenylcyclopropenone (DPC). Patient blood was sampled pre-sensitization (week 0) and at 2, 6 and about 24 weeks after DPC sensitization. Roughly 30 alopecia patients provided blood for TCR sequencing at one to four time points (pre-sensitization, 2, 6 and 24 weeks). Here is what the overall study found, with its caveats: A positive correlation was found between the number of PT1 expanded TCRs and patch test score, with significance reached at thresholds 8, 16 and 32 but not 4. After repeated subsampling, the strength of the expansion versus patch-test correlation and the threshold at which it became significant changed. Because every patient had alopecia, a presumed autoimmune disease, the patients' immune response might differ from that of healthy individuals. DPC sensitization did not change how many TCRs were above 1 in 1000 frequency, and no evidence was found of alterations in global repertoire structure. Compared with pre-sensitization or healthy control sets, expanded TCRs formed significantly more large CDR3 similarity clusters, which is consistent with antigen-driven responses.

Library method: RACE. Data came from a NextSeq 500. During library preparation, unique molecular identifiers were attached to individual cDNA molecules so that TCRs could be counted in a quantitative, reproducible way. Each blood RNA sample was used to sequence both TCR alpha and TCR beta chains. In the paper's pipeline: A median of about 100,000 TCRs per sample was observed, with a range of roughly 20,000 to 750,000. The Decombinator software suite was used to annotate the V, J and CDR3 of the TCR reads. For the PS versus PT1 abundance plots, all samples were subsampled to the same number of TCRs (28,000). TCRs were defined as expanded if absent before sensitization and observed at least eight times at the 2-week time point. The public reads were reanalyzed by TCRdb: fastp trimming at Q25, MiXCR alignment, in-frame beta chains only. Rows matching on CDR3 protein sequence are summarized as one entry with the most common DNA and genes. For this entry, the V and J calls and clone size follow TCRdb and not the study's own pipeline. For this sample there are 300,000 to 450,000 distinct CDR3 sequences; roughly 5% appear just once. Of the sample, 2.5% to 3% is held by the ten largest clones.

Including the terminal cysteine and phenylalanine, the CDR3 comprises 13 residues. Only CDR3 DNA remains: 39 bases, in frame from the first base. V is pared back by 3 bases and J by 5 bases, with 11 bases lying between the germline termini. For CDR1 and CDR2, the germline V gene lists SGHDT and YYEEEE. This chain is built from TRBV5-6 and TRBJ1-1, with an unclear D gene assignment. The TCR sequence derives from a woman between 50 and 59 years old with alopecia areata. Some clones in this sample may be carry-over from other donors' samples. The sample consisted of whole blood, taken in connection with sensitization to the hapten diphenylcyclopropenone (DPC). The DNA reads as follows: TGTGCCAGCAGCTCTGGTTCGGGGACTGAAGCTTTCTTT. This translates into CASSSGSGTEAFF.